Listed below are T cell receptor beta chains from one sample, sequenced in a study of T cells in localized non-small cell lung cancer. Here immunoSEQ multiplex PCR was the method, and the copy in TCRdb shows in-frame clones only, minus some. The table lists about 70,000 clones, around 85% of them singletons. The sequenced sample was peripheral blood, obtained before any cancer treatment. These receptors all stem from a male donor older than 55 with stage III squamous cell lung carcinoma. Each CDR3 is given with its conserved first and last residue. The D gene is left open where the match is weak. Clone size is given for some rows only: seen once, a few or many times, or a class if the clone is expanded.

abundance	d_gene	j_gene	v_gene	CDR3nt	CDR3aa
NA	NA	TRBJ2-6	TRBV30	TGTGCCTGGACACAGCCCGGGGCCAACGTCCTGACTTTC	CAWTQPGANVLTF
once	TRBD1	TRBJ1-2	TRBV11-2	TGTGCCAGCAGCACAGACAGGGGGCGCGGTGGCTACACCTTC	CASSTDRGRGGYTF
NA	NA	TRBJ2-1	TRBV5-1	TGCGCCAGCAGCTTGGAGGGCAGTGCCCTTAGCTCCTACAATGAGCAGTTCTTC	CASSLEGSALSSYNEQFF
NA	NA	TRBJ1-3	TRBV9	TGTGCCAGCAGCGTAGAGAACTCTGGAAACACCATATATTTT	CASSVENSGNTIYF
NA	NA	TRBJ1-6	TRBV6-4	TGTGCCAGCAGTGACACTGGGAGCTATAATTCACCCCTCCACTTT	CASSDTGSYNSPLHF
NA	TRBD1	TRBJ2-3	TRBV7-2	TGTGCCAGCAGCCTTCGACAGGGTGGGGACACAGATACGCAGTATTTT	CASSLRQGGDTDTQYF
once	NA	TRBJ1-2	TRBV30	TGTGCCTGGAGATCCAGGGGCTATGGCTACACCTTC	CAWRSRGYGYTF
NA	NA	TRBJ1-4	TRBV28	TGTGCCAGCAGTCCCTCAGCGCCAACTAATGAAAAACTGTTTTTT	CASSPSAPTNEKLFF
NA	NA	TRBJ2-6	TRBV2	TGTGCCAGCAGCGAGGGGGTTGGCAGGATCCCCTCTGGGGCCAACGTCCTGACTTTC	CASSEGVGRIPSGANVLTF
NA	NA	TRBJ2-5	TRBV29-1	TGCAGCGTTGAAGACGGTCAGGAGACCCAGTACTTC	CSVEDGQETQYF
NA	TRBD2	TRBJ2-3	TRBV7-7	TGTGCTAGCAGCTCGGGACTAGCGGGGACAGATACGCAGTATTTT	CASSSGLAGTDTQYF
NA	NA	TRBJ1-6	TRBV15	TGTGCCACCAGCAGAAGGGACCTGGGGAATTCACCCCTCCACTTT	CATSRRDLGNSPLHF
NA	TRBD1	TRBJ2-7	TRBV7-8	TGTGCCAGCAGCCCCGGGACAGTTACCTACGAGCAGTACTTC	CASSPGTVTYEQYF
NA	NA	TRBJ1-5	TRBV19	TGTGCCAGTAGTACAGAAACAGGGCTTTGGGGAACAAATCAGCCCCAGCATTTT	CASSTETGLWGTNQPQHF
NA	NA	TRBJ1-2	TRBV5-1	TGCGCCAGCAGCTCAGAGGGGCAGGGGGGCTACACCTTC	CASSSEGQGGYTF